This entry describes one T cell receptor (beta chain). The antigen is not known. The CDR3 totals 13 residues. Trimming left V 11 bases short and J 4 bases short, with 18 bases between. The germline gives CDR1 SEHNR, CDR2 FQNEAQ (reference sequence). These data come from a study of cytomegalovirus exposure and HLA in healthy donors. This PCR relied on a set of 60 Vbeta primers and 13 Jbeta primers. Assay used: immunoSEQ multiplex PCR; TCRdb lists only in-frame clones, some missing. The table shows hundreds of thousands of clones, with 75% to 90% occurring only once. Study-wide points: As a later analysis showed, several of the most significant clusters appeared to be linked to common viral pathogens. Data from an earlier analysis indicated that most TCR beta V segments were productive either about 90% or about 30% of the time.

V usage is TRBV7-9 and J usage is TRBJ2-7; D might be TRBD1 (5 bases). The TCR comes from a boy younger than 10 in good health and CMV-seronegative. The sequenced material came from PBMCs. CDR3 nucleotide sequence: TGTGCCGTCTTGGACAAATTAGATTACGAGCAGTACTTC. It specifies CAVLDKLDYEQYF.